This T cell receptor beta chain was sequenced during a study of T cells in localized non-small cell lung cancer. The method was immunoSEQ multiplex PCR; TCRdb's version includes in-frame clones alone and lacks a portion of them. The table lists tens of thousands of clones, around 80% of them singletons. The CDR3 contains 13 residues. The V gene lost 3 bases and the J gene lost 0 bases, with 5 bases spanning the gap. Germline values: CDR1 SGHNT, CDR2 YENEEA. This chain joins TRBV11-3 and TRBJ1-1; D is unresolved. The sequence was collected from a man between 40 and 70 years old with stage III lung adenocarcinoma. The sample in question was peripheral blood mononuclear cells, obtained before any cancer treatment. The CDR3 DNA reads TGTGCCAGCAGCTTCAGCATGAACACTGAAGCTTTCTTT. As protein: CASSFSMNTEAFF. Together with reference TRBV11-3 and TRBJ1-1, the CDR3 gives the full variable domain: EAGVVQSPRYKIIEKKQPVAFWCNPISGHNTLYWYLQNLGQGPELLIRYENEEAVDDSQLPKDRFSAERLKGVDSTLKIQPAELGDSAVYLCASSFSMNTEAFFGQGTRLTVV.